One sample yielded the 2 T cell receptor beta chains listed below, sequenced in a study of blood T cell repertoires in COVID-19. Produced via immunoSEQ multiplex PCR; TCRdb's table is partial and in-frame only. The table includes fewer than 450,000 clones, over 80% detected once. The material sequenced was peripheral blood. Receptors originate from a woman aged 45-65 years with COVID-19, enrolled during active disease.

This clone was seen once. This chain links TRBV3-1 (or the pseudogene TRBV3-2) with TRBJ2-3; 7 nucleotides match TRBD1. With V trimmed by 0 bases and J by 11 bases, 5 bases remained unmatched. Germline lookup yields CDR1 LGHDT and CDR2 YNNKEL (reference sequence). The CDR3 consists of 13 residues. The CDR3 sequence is CASSQDPWTGQYF. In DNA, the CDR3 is TGTGCCAGCAGCCAAGATCCTTGGACAGGGCAGTATTTT.

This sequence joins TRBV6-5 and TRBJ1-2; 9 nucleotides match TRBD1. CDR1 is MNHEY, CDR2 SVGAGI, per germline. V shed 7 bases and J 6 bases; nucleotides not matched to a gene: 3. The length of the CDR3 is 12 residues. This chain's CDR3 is CASTWDRDGYTF. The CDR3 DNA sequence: TGTGCCAGCACCTGGGACAGGGATGGCTACACCTTC.